A selection of T cell receptor beta chains follows, all from one sample in a study of immune heterogeneity within non-small cell lung tumors. One entry per CDR3 protein, called by TCRdb with MiXCR from the multiplex PCR reads. The table includes more than 9,000 distinct CDR3 sequences, 25% to 35% detected once. Material: lung tumor tissue. All receptors come from a woman in her fifties or sixties with non-small cell lung cancer. Each CDR3 is given without its conserved first and last residue. Clone size is stated in some rows and not others, as once, few, many or a class when expanded.

V	size	length	CDR3
TRBV20-1	medium-sized	14	SAYSPIHKAKNIQY
TRBV30	medium-sized	11	AWSVVVARGYT
TRBV5-1	.	13	ASSLSLQGQSPLH
TRBV6-5	large	16	ASSYSRGLASSTDTQY
TRBV19	medium-sized	9	ASSIGDTQY
TRBV25-1	.	11	ASSDYRNTEAF
TRBV28	.	19	ASSLSTVGVQGALANYGYT
TRBV5-5	.	14	ASSWDRGSGANVLT
TRBV4-1	.	13	ASSQTDRLSNGYT
TRBV14	medium-sized	13	ASSLGEVSYNEQF
TRBV12-3/TRBV12-4	medium-sized	7	ASTHRRF
TRBV6-1	.	13	ASCELGQGDYEQY
TRBV5-6	few	15	ASSLNGQGAVQETQY
TRBV7-2	medium-sized	14	ASSFGGPLSSYEQY
TRBV19	.	13	ANSIPRGHYNEQF
TRBV27	many	13	ASTVVWGGNTEAF
TRBV24-1	medium-sized	15	ATSDSGLAGGPDTQY
TRBV20-1	medium-sized	12	SPLLGSRGDTQY
TRBV4-1	.	14	ASSHWRQGVDYGYT
TRBV5-5	.	14	ASSLMAGSNTGELF
TRBV18	.	11	ASSPRVTDTQY
TRBV10-3	medium-sized	11	AIKGRGNTEAF
TRBV7-2	many	11	ASSPRQNSPLH
TRBV19	.	10	ASSSGVYEQF
TRBV7-2	.	12	ASSPTRQGETQY
TRBV6-1	medium-sized	11	ASSLLRGREQY
TRBV19	.	12	ASSIGESTDTQY
TRBV2	.	11	VSSEQGYYGYT
TRBV28	.	12	ASTNERITDTQY